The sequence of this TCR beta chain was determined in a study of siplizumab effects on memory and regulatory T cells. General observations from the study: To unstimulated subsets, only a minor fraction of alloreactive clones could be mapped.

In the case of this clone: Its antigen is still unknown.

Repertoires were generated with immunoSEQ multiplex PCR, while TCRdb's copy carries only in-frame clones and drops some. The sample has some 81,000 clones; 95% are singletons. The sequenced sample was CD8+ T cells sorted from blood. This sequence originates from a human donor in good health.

The CDR3 DNA sequence: TGTGCCAGCAGCCACACATGGGACGACACAGATACGCAGTATTTT. It specifies CASSHTWDDTDTQYF. This chain links TRBV7-9 with TRBJ2-3, with D perhaps assigned TRBD1 or TRBD2 (5 bases each). Germline CDR1 and CDR2: SEHNR and FQNEAQ (reference sequence). Trimming pared 5 bases from V and 2 bases from J, leaving 14 bases between. This CDR3 has 15 amino acids.